The 14 T cell receptor beta chains listed next were all sequenced from one sample in a study of shared clonotypes between healthy human individuals. Measured with immunoSEQ multiplex PCR; TCRdb has only the in-frame clones, and not every one. Among about 990,000 clones, 75% to 85% were seen once, and the ten largest hold 0.6% to 0.75%. Sequencing input: memory CD4+ T cells from PBMCs. Sample subset: CD45RA-negative fraction. Every receptor here comes from a man aged 18 to 29 in good health. Some clones in this sample may be carry-over from other donors' samples.

This sequence joins TRBV18 and TRBJ1-4; the D gene is possibly TRBD1 (6 bases). This CDR3 is 15 amino acids long. The ends were cut back, 3 bases at V and 5 bases at J, with 13 bases in the middle. CDR1 KGHSH and CDR2 LQKENI come from the germline V gene. CDR3 residues: CASSPLGTPNEKLFF. In DNA, the CDR3 is TGTGCCAGCTCACCCCTGGGGACACCGAATGAAAAACTGTTTTTT.

A remark on this clone: Given a much more abundant clone one base away, this may be a read error. The identical CDR3 is also encoded by other nucleotide sequences in the sample. The chain uses TRBV6-6 and TRBJ2-7; possible D gene TRBD1, 5 bases. The CDR3 spans 14 residues. Looked up from germline, CDR1 is MNHNY and CDR2 is SVGAGI (reference sequence). CDR3 sequence reads: CASSPIDRAYEQYF. In DNA form, the CDR3 reads TGTGCTAGCAGCCCAATCGACAGAGCCTACGAGCAGTACTTC.

The chain employs TRBV6-5 and TRBJ2-3, with D possibly called TRBD1 or TRBD2 (5 bases each). The length of the CDR3 is 14 residues. V lost 6 bases, J lost 6 bases, and 16 bases lay in between. Germline lookup yields CDR1 MNHEY and CDR2 SVGAGI. The CDR3 here is CASRAGTVGDTQYF. The CDR3 DNA follows: TGTGCCAGCAGGGCCGGGACCGTGGGGGATACGCAGTATTTT.

This chain uses TRBV21-1 with TRBJ2-1; the table calls TRBD2, which could not be checked here. TRBV21-1 is classified as a pseudogene. This CDR3 is 16 amino acids long. CDR3 region: CASRPTGLAPRNEQFF. CDR3 sequence (DNA): TGTGCCAGCAGACCGACAGGACTAGCCCCTAGGAATGAGCAGTTCTTC.

This chain connects TRBV28 to TRBJ2-5; the D is unclear. The CDR3 runs 11 residues. The V end lost 7 bases, the J end lost 5 bases, and 8 bases lay between the germline ends. CDR1 is MDHEN and CDR2 is SYDVKM in the germline V gene. The CDR3 nucleotides are TGTGCCAGCAAGAGAGAGGAGACCCAGTACTTC. The encoded protein is CASKREETQYF.

The V and J genes are TRBV5-6 and TRBJ2-3, with 8 bases lining up with TRBD2. In germline, CDR1 is SGHDT, CDR2 YYEEEE. This CDR3 region has 16 residues. V gave up 0 bases and J gave up 2 bases; unmatched junction bases: 5. In nucleotides, the CDR3 is TGTGCCAGCAGCTTGGCACTAGCGGCCCTCACAGATACGCAGTATTTT. Translated, it gives CASSLALAALTDTQYF. Combining the CDR3 with reference TRBV5-6 and TRBJ2-3 gives the whole variable domain DAGVTQSPTHLIKTRGQQVTLRCSPKSGHDTVSWYQQALGQGPQFIFQYYEEEERQRGNFPDRFSGHQFPNYSSELNVNALLLGDSALYLCASSLALAALTDTQYFGPGTRLTVL.

This chain uses TRBV7-6 with TRBJ2-2, with a weak D call TRBD2 (6 bases). Trimming cost V 6 bases and J 2 bases, with 10 bases left between them. This CDR3 region has 14 residues. Germline CDR1 SGHVS, CDR2 FNYEAQ. The CDR3 is CASSGLSNTGELFF. The CDR3 DNA sequence: TGTGCCAGCAGTGGACTAAGCAACACCGGGGAGCTGTTTTTT.

The chain joins TRBV4-1 to TRBJ2-1; D perhaps matches TRBD2 (5 bases). The CDR3 runs to 15 residues. Germline CDR1 and CDR2: MGHRA and YSYEKL. The germline V and J ends were trimmed by 1 base and 4 bases, with 11 bases remaining between them. CDR3 residues: CASSQVGGRYNEQFF. As DNA, the CDR3 is TGCGCCAGCAGCCAAGTTGGAGGAAGATACAATGAGCAGTTCTTC.

The V call is TRBV18, the J call TRBJ1-3, with D tentatively TRBD1 (6 bases). V was clipped by 3 bases and J by 3 bases, with 15 bases between them. The CDR3 spans 16 residues. Germline V lookup: CDR1 KGHSH, CDR2 LQKENI. As DNA, the CDR3 is TGTGCCAGCTCACCGTTACAGGGAATCGGTGGAAACACCATATATTTT. Translating it yields CASSPLQGIGGNTIYF.

V gene TRBV5-8 combines with J gene TRBJ1-5; D unclear. The V end lost 2 bases, the J end lost 1 base, and 4 bases lay between the germline ends. The CDR3 is 13 amino acids. CDR1 and CDR2 from the germline V gene are SGHTS and YDEGEE. The DNA for the CDR3 is TGTGCCAGCAGCTTTTGGAGCAATCAGCCCCAGCATTTT. Amino acids: CASSFWSNQPQHF.

The V gene is TRBV7-8, the J gene TRBJ1-2; 8 bases match TRBD1. The CDR3 length is 17 residues. Trimming removed 5 bases from V and 8 bases from J; junction bases left unmatched: 19. Germline CDR1 is SGHVS and CDR2 is FQNEAQ. CDR3 nucleotides: TGTGCCAGCAGCCCGTTATCCGGGACAGGCCTCATAGTGGGCTACACCTTC. This sequence encodes CASSPLSGTGLIVGYTF.

This chain joins TRBV28 and TRBJ2-1, with a weak D call TRBD2 (5 bases). Germline V CDR1 and CDR2: MDHEN, SYDVKM. This CDR3 is built from 15 residues. Trimming removed 6 bases at V and 5 bases at J, with 17 bases between. CDR3 bases: TGTGCCAGCAGGAGTAGCGCAAAATCGAACAATGAGCAGTTCTTC. It encodes CASRSSAKSNNEQFF.

This clone came up once. The rearrangement joins TRBV6-6 to TRBJ1-1; no firm D call. This CDR3 is built from 11 residues. Germline V gives CDR1 MNHNY, CDR2 SVGAGI (reference sequence). The CDR3: CVGGANTEAFF. The CDR3 bases are TGTGTGGGAGGTGCTAACACTGAAGCTTTCTTT.

This clone has a count of ten or more. The genes are TRBV30 and TRBJ2-5; no clear D. The V and J ends lost 5 bases and 0 bases respectively, with 7 bases between them. Germline lookup yields CDR1 GTSNPN and CDR2 SVGIG (reference sequence). The CDR3 spans 12 residues. The CDR3 is CAWDLYQETQYF. DNA for the CDR3: TGTGCCTGGGACCTGTACCAAGAGACCCAGTACTTC.